This TCR beta chain was recorded in a study of beta chain features in type 1 diabetes (dated by TCRdb to about 2018). In the study overall: Mean age, gender distribution, total cell number and subset yield were not different between patients and healthy donors. The study compared TCRB repertoires of sorted circulating CD4+ T cell subsets between recently diagnosed type 1 diabetes patients and matched healthy donors. Across all samples, some 100,000,000 sorted cells were examined, and cell number per subset correlated strongly with RNA yield. Regulatory and stem cell-like memory subsets were obtained from only 8 patients and roughly 8 healthy donors, while naive and central memory subsets were obtained from all 30 or so donors.

General findings and caveats noted by the study authors: Shorter templates might be favored by PCR, yet because patient and control samples were amplified and corrected together, any such skew would affect both groups equally. Patients with type 1 diabetes made fewer insertions and deleted more nucleotides at VDJ recombination sites, implying thymic rearrangement abnormalities. The naive, central memory and regulatory TCRB repertoires appeared to resemble one another more closely among patients than among healthy donors. Because cDNA rather than genomic DNA was sequenced, highly expressing activated cells could have been over-represented, although no difference in activation and CD3 levels was found between groups. In all four CD4+ subsets, TCRB CDR3 length was moderately but significantly shorter in type 1 diabetes patients. Only small numbers of individuals were included in the HLA sub-analyses, which left unresolved whether HLA type had any influence on TCRB rearrangement.

Each donor gave one peripheral blood draw, averaging roughly 100 mL, which was collected into heparinised tubes. A BD FACSAria II was used to sort naive, central memory, regulatory and stem cell-like memory CD4+ T cells with a panel that included CD45RO, CCR7, CD25, CD127, CD95 and CD27. All sorted populations exceeded 95% purity. PBMCs were isolated immediately by Lymphoprep density gradient centrifugation and stained directly without culture. So that batch effects would be minimized, each experiment stained and sorted samples in pairs, pairing one healthy donor with one patient. About this clone: No antigen is known for it. There are no base qualities to consult, and no much larger clone falls within one base.

All of the isolated RNA was reverse transcribed with the High Capacity cDNA Reverse Transcription Kit, so expressed TCRB transcripts were sequenced. Deep immunoSEQ sequencing was performed on naive, central memory and regulatory T cell samples, with an average of roughly 3.5 million total reads per sample. Sorted cells were lysed in RLT buffer and RNA was extracted with DNase-treated RNeasy Micro or Mini kits, depending on cell number. To prevent cross-contamination, every cell subset was processed on its own, while patient and healthy donor samples were processed together. Using the immunoSEQ multiplex PCR, TCRB sequences were amplified from cDNA into 87-bp fragments spanning the CDR3 region. Sequencing of the amplicons was performed on the Illumina HiSeq platform. Under the source paper's analysis protocol: Synthetic template baselines were used to correct PCR bias computationally, reads within Hamming distance 2 were collapsed together, and singletons that could not be merged were discarded. Reads were aligned against IMGT so that V, D and J genes, CDR3 length and insertions or deletions at six rearrangement sites could be assigned. Within each subset, clonotype counts were normalized to the number of sorted cells before true diversity and Gini coefficients were calculated with the tcR R package. Repertoire sharing was quantified using the overlap coefficient calculated on TCRB nucleotide sequences. TCRdb's version of the immuneACCESS table is confined to in-frame rearrangements and falls short of the full clone set. An unresolved V gene accounts for under half of the shortfall where checked; the remainder is of unknown origin. V and J calls and clone size are copied from that table; D and trimming were computed from the DNA. The sample table contains a few hundred thousand clones; only one count was recorded for around 26% of them. 4% of the sample rests with the top ten.

V ends up 7 bases short and J 4 bases short, with an unmatched junction base count of 12. The CDR3 has 14 amino acids, counting the end cysteine and phenylalanine. The retained sequence is limited to the CDR3, 42 bases, with the frame set at the first base. The germline V gene yields SQVTM for CDR1 and ANQGSEA for CDR2. The rearrangement joined TRBV29-1 to TRBJ2-7; TRBD1 fits 8 bases in the junction. Sequencing was carried out using central memory CD4+ T cells from blood. This sequence originates from a young man in good health. The nucleotides are TGCAGCGGCCTTCGACAGGGGTCAGATTACGAGCAGTACTTC. It encodes CSGLRQGSDYEQYF.